These 10 T cell receptor beta chains originate from one sample sequenced in a study of vaccination effects on CD4 cells after COVID-19. These receptors have no known antigen. Assay: immunoSEQ multiplex PCR; the TCRdb copy retains only in-frame clones and omits some. The data hold tens of thousands of clones, with about 71% observed a single time. CD4+ T cells specific for antigen were expanded with viral peptide pools by the ViraFEST assay before sequencing. A 10-day culture period preceded the isolation of CD4+ T cells. All vaccine recipients tested negative for nucleocapsid antibodies and had never contracted SARS-CoV-2 infection. The specimen was CD4+ T cells from PBMCs cultured with HCoV-OC43 spike peptides, collected before COVID-19 vaccination. Subset here: HCoV-OC43 spike overlapping peptide pool stimulation. The receptors come from a human donor who received a COVID-19 vaccine.

This chain uses TRBV5-1 with TRBJ1-1; D perhaps matches TRBD1 (5 bases). Between the trimmed V and J ends, which lost 4 bases and 4 bases, there was a span of 14 bases. Germline CDR1 is SGHRS and CDR2 is YFSETQ. The CDR3 runs to 14 residues. The CDR3 DNA reads as TGCGCCAGCAGCGACAACCCAGGGATCACTGAAGCTTTCTTT. This codes for CASSDNPGITEAFF.

This clone was seen more than once but under ten times. V gene TRBV30 combines with J gene TRBJ1-5; D is ambiguous. Trimming left V 2 bases short and J 0 bases short, with 11 bases between. CDR1 GTSNPN and CDR2 SVGIG come from the germline V gene (reference sequence). CDR3 size: 15 residues. This chain's CDR3 is CAWSRDRHSNQPQHF. The CDR3 bases are TGTGCCTGGAGTCGAGACCGACATAGCAATCAGCCCCAGCATTTT. Filled out from reference TRBV30 and TRBJ1-5, the complete variable domain reads SQTIHQWPATLVQPVGSPLSLECTVEGTSNPNLYWYRQAAGRGLQLLFYSVGIGQISSEVPQNLSASRPQDRQFILSSKKLLLSDSGFYLCAWSRDRHSNQPQHFGDGTRLSIL.

The chain employs TRBV24-1 and TRBJ2-7; tentative D call: TRBD1 (6 bases). Trimming cost V 2 bases and J 3 bases, with 19 bases left between them. CDR3 length equals 17 residues. The germline V gene has CDR1 KGHDR and CDR2 SFDVKD. The CDR3 bases are TGTGCCACCAGTGATTGTCCCGTAACAGGGTTATTCTACGAGCAGTACGTC. Translation gives CATSDCPVTGLFYEQYV.

The rearrangement joins TRBV28 to TRBJ2-3; TRBD1 agrees at 9 bases. The junction had 3 bases not matched to a gene; V was cut back by 6 bases and J by 2 bases. CDR1 MDHEN and CDR2 SYDVKM come from the germline V gene. The CDR3 runs 14 residues. DNA of the CDR3: TGTGCCAGCAGGAGGGACAGGGTCACAGATACGCAGTATTTT. This encodes CASRRDRVTDTQYF.

The CDR3 region is CASSVGQYDSPLHF. CDR3 nucleotide sequence: TGTGCCAGCAGCGTAGGCCAGTATGATTCACCCCTCCACTTT. The V call is TRBV9, the J call TRBJ1-6, with D hard to call. Between the trimmed V and J ends, which lost 0 bases and 8 bases, there was a span of 9 bases. This CDR3 contains 14 residues. Per the germline V gene, CDR1 is SGDLS and CDR2 is YYNGEE.

V is TRBV27 and J is TRBJ1-5; TRBD1 agrees at 9 bases. There are 18 residues in the CDR3. J was trimmed by 0 bases and V by 1 base; bases with no gene match: 7. From germline, CDR1 is MNHEY and CDR2 SMNVEV (reference sequence). CDR3 in amino acids: CASSLYGDRVYSNQPQHF. CDR3 sequence (DNA): TGTGCCAGCAGTTTATACGGGGACAGGGTTTATAGCAATCAGCCCCAGCATTTT.

J is TRBJ2-6 and V is TRBV5-1, with D uncertain. Germline assignment: CDR1 SGHRS and CDR2 YFSETQ. Trimming removed 3 bases at V and 2 bases at J, with 12 bases between. The CDR3 has 16 residues. The CDR3 DNA reads as TGCGCCAGCAGCTCCTCAACAGTCCCTGGGGCCAACGTCCTGACTTTC. It yields the protein CASSSSTVPGANVLTF.

The chain has TRBV6-5 and TRBJ2-7; 10 bases are a match to TRBD2. CDR1 is MNHEY, CDR2 SVGAGI, per germline. Trimming cost V 6 bases and J 7 bases; bases outside gene matches: 9. This CDR3 has 14 amino acids. CDR3 sequence reads: CASRPGLAWGEQYV. The CDR3 DNA follows: TGTGCCAGCAGACCGGGACTAGCGTGGGGAGAGCAGTACGTC.

The chain has TRBV9 and TRBJ2-3, with D perhaps TRBD1 (5 bases). The germline gives CDR1 SGDLS, CDR2 YYNGEE. The ends were cut back, 3 bases at V and 5 bases at J, with 13 bases in the middle. The CDR3 extends over 14 amino acids. Written as DNA, the CDR3 is TGTGCCAGCAGCGCCGTATCAGGGATAGATACGCAGTATTTT. Its protein is CASSAVSGIDTQYF.

This chain joins TRBV28 and TRBJ1-5, with D perhaps TRBD1 (5 bases). The CDR3 totals 17 residues. Germline loops: CDR1 MDHEN, CDR2 SYDVKM. Trimming stripped 7 bases from V and 0 bases from J, with 19 bases between. The chain's CDR3 is CASTLRRGLHSNQPQHF. In DNA form, the CDR3 reads TGTGCCAGCACCCTCAGACGGGGACTTCATAGCAATCAGCCCCAGCATTTT.